This T cell receptor (beta chain) is drawn from a study of T cells in Graves' hyperthyroidism and ophthalmopathy. The source material, RNA transcripts, was used to amplify TCR beta CDR3 regions. A first-round RT-PCR of the TCR CDR3 used the HTBI primer set. MiXCR, run by TCRdb on the multiplex PCR reads, gives a single entry per CDR3 protein. In the table there are a few hundred thousand distinct CDR3 sequences, roughly an eighth of which are singletons. On the basis of clinical symptoms, serum thyroxine and TRAb, thyroid ultrasound and orbital computed tomography, diagnoses were made. Using 9.5 to 10 ml of fresh peripheral blood, PBMCs were prepared. This clonotype was observed many times. Germline assignment: CDR1 SGHRS and CDR2 YFSETQ. This CDR3 comprises 17 residues. Trimming cost V 2 bases and J 8 bases; bases outside gene matches: 13.

What was sequenced was blood. The receptor was isolated from a woman between 40 and 55 years old with Graves' ophthalmopathy. The V call is TRBV5-1, the J call TRBJ1-1, with 12 bases identical to TRBD1. The CDR3 DNA follows: TGCGCCAGCAGCTTTACCCTTTTCGGGACAGGGGGCGGAGAAGCTTTCTTT. It is translated as CASSFTLFGTGGGEAFF.